The 25 T cell receptor beta chains reported below all come from one sample, sequenced in a study of CD8+ T cells in alopecia areata. Treatment denoted: oral pan-JAK inhibitor, 5-10 mg twice daily. Investigators isolated RNA and reverse transcribed it into cDNA to act as the sequencing template. The table came from immunoSEQ multiplex PCR; TCRdb's copy has only in-frame clones and leaves some out. The sample contains around 100,000 clones, around three quarters of which appear only once. This material consisted of CD8+ T cells sorted from blood, taken at approximately week 42, from a patient treated with tofacitinib. These receptors were obtained from a human donor with alopecia areata.

A remark on this clone: The junction departs from germline at one end; a sequencing error may be responsible. The chain is built from TRBV2 and TRBJ1-1; the D is unclear. This CDR3 has 11 amino acids. Germline V gene data show CDR1 as SNHLY and CDR2 as FYNNEI. CDR3 coding DNA: TGCGGGAGTTTCATGAACACTGAAGCTTTCTTT. This encodes CGSFMNTEAFF.

The chain couples TRBV5-6 to TRBJ2-3, with D uncertain. Trimming shortened V by 1 base and J by 8 bases, and 14 bases separated the two germline ends. Germline assignment: CDR1 SGHDT and CDR2 YYEEEE. The CDR3 spans 14 residues. DNA of the CDR3: TGTGCCAGCAGCTTGAACCCCGAGACCGGTACGCAGTATTTT. Encoded protein: CASSLNPETGTQYF.

The table lists this clone with a few counts. At the DNA level, this CDR3 is encoded by other sequences in the same sample as well. The V gene is TRBV20-1, the J gene TRBJ2-7; D ambiguous. The CDR3 has 11 amino acids. V lost 3 bases and J lost 4, with 7 bases in between. CDR1 is DFQATT and CDR2 is SNEGSKA in the germline V gene (reference sequence). CDR3 sequence: CSASEEYEQYF. The CDR3 coding sequence is TGCAGTGCTAGTGAAGAGTACGAGCAGTACTTC.

V gene TRBV29-1 combines with J gene TRBJ2-7, with D maybe TRBD1 (5 bases). The germline CDR1 and CDR2 sequences are SQVTM and ANQGSEA. CDR3 length equals 11 residues. V was pared by 7 bases and J by 3 bases, with 10 bases between. In DNA form, the CDR3 reads TGCAGCGCCGAAGACAGCTACGAGCAGTACTTC. Protein: CSAEDSYEQYF.

This clone has a handful of counts. This sequence joins TRBV2 and TRBJ2-1; unclear D gene. This CDR3 spans 12 amino acids. With 8 bases removed from V and 3 bases from J, the gap between germline ends came to 8 bases. Germline V gene lookup returns CDR1 SNHLY and CDR2 FYNNEI. This CDR3 is CASVDGYNEQFF. CDR3 sequence (DNA): TGTGCCAGCGTGGACGGCTACAATGAGCAGTTCTTC.

Ten or more counts support this clone. The rearrangement links TRBV5-1 to TRBJ2-7; the match to TRBD2 covers 7 bases. The CDR3 is 15 amino acids. In germline, CDR1 is SGHRS, CDR2 YFSETQ. V dropped 2 bases and J dropped 0; count of bases not matched to a gene: 5. The CDR3 nucleotides are TGCGCCAGCAGCTTTGACGGGGGGAGCTCCTACGAGCAGTACTTC. Its translation: CASSFDGGSSYEQYF.

This clone appeared a few times. The gene calls are TRBV6-5 and TRBJ2-3; tentatively, D is TRBD1 (5 bases). CDR1 is MNHEY and CDR2 is SVGAGI in the germline V gene. The V gene lost 5 bases and the J gene lost 5 bases, with 8 bases spanning the gap. This CDR3 is built from 12 residues. Written as DNA, the CDR3 is TGTGCCAGCAGTGAAAGGGGAGATACGCAGTATTTT. This translates into CASSERGDTQYF.

The chain uses TRBV2 and TRBJ2-1, with D maybe TRBD2 (5 bases). CDR3 length: 14 amino acids. CDR1 SNHLY and CDR2 FYNNEI come from the germline V gene. V lost 6 bases and J lost 1, with 10 bases in between. CDR3 DNA: TGTGCCAGCAGGGTACCGGGGTCCTACAATGAGCAGTTCTTC. Protein sequence: CASRVPGSYNEQFF.

As to this clone: Germline is not matched at one junction end, which may reflect a read error. The rearrangement joins TRBV4-1 to TRBJ2-3; D gene unclear. Looked up from germline, CDR1 is MGHRA and CDR2 is YSYEKL. This CDR3 contains 13 residues. This chain's CDR3 is CASSPETSLRCHF. DNA of the CDR3: TGCGCCAGCAGCCCCGAGACGTCCCTACGCTGTCATTTT.

The chain is built from TRBV27 and TRBJ1-1; weak D call: TRBD1 (6 bases). Germline V gene lookup returns CDR1 MNHEY and CDR2 SMNVEV (reference sequence). Trimming took off 6 bases at V and 1 base at J, with 15 bases between the two ends. There are 15 residues in the CDR3. The CDR3 bases are TGTGCCAGCAGCCCGTTGGACAGCCCGAACACTGAAGCTTTCTTT. Protein: CASSPLDSPNTEAFF.

The J gene is TRBJ1-1, the V gene TRBV9; tentative D call: TRBD1 (6 bases). The V gene's germline CDR1 is SGDLS and CDR2 YYNGEE. CDR3 size: 15 residues. The V end lost 4 bases, the J end lost 4 bases, and 17 bases lay between the germline ends. CDR3 protein: CASSPRTGGATEAFF. Written as DNA, the CDR3 is TGTGCCAGCAGCCCCAGGACGGGGGGGGCCACTGAAGCTTTCTTT.

This clone was seen a single time. This rearrangement joins TRBV10-3 to TRBJ2-5, with TRBD2 as a possible D gene (6 bases). Germline V gives CDR1 ENHRY, CDR2 SYGVKD. V lost 0 bases and J lost 1, with 9 bases in between. The CDR3 is made up of 15 amino acids. For the CDR3, the DNA is TGTGCCATCAGTGAGTCATTGGGGGGCCAAGAGACCCAGTACTTC. As protein: CAISESLGGQETQYF.

This clone was seen more than once but under ten times. The chain is built from TRBV4-3 and TRBJ1-1; TRBD1 is a possible D gene (5 bases). V dropped 1 base and J dropped 6 bases, with 18 bases sitting between them. This CDR3 region has 16 residues. CDR1 is LGHNA, CDR2 YSLEER, per germline. The CDR3 region is CASSQVFGGRTPEAFF. The CDR3 DNA is TGCGCCAGCAGCCAAGTTTTCGGGGGGAGAACGCCTGAAGCTTTCTTT.

This clone was found a few times. An end of the junction differs from the germline gene, which may be a read error. The genes are TRBV29-1 and TRBJ1-1; D gene uncertain. This CDR3 comprises 16 residues. Germline CDR1 is SQVTM and CDR2 is ANQGSEA. DNA of the CDR3: TGCAGCGTCGAAGGTTTTCCGGGATTACCCGGAGGGATAGCTTTCTTT. Translating it yields CSVEGFPGLPGGIAFF.

This clone was seen just once. V gene TRBV10-2 combines with J gene TRBJ2-1, with 8 nucleotides matching TRBD1. The J segment lost 0 bases and the V segment lost 5 bases, leaving 6 bases of the junction unmatched. Germline assignment: CDR1 WSHSY and CDR2 SAAADI. The CDR3 contains 16 residues. The CDR3: CASSLRTGSSYNEQFF. The DNA for the CDR3 is TGCGCCAGCAGTCTGAGGACAGGGTCCTCCTACAATGAGCAGTTCTTC.

The gene calls are TRBV6-5 and TRBJ1-5; no reliable D call. Germline V gene lookup returns CDR1 MNHEY and CDR2 SVGAGI. Trimming took 5 bases from V and 2 from J, leaving 10 bases between them. The length of the CDR3 is 14 residues. CDR3 in DNA: TGTGCCAGCAGTCCCGCTGGAGGCAATCAGCCCCAGCATTTT. This codes for CASSPAGGNQPQHF.

This chain connects TRBV9 to TRBJ2-7; D is perhaps TRBD1 (5 bases). V was clipped by 4 bases and J by 0 bases, with 11 bases between them. Germline CDR1 and CDR2: SGDLS and YYNGEE. The CDR3 totals 14 residues. The CDR3 DNA is TGTGCCAGCAGCAAAGCGACAGCCTCCTACGAGCAGTACTTC. Protein sequence: CASSKATASYEQYF.

The chain combines TRBV7-8 with TRBJ2-2, with D perhaps matching TRBD1 or TRBD2 (5 bases each). Looked up from germline, CDR1 is SGHVS and CDR2 is FQNEAQ. V was cut by 3 bases and J by 6 bases, with 8 bases left in between. CDR3 length equals 13 residues. CDR3 DNA sequence: TGTGCCAGCAGCTTGGGGGTGGCCGGGGAGCTGTTTTTT. Translation: CASSLGVAGELFF. Full variable domain (missing parts from reference TRBV7-8 and TRBJ2-2): GAGVSQSPRYKVAKRGQDVALRCDPISGHVSLFWYQQALGQGPEFLTYFQNEAQLDKSGLPSDRFFAERPEGSVSTLKIQRTQQEDSAVYLCASSLGVAGELFFGEGSRLTVL.

By sample fraction, this clone is medium-sized (0.01 to 0.1%). The chain combines TRBV11-2 with TRBJ1-1; the D is unclear. CDR3 length equals 12 residues. The V end lost 8 bases, the J end lost 1 base, and 8 bases lay between the germline ends. Germline V CDR1 and CDR2: SGHAT, FQNNGV. This chain's CDR3 is CASRSGNTEAFF. In DNA, the CDR3 is TGTGCCAGCCGCTCGGGGAACACTGAAGCTTTCTTT.

This chain joins TRBV5-1 and TRBJ2-1; D may correspond to TRBD1 or TRBD2 (5 bases each). CDR3 size: 17 residues. The V gene's germline CDR1 is SGHRS and CDR2 YFSETQ. The germline V and J ends were trimmed by 0 bases and 0 bases, with 13 bases remaining between them. In DNA form, the CDR3 reads TGCGCCAGCAGCTTGGATCGGGGCGTGAGCTCCTACAATGAGCAGTTCTTC. Its protein product is CASSLDRGVSSYNEQFF.

V is TRBV11-2 and J is TRBJ1-4; 8 nucleotides line up with TRBD1. Germline V CDR1 and CDR2: SGHAT, FQNNGV. Unmatched junction bases numbered 3, after V lost 2 bases and J lost 7 bases. The CDR3 extends over 14 amino acids. The CDR3: CASSLQGASEKLFF. The CDR3 region has the DNA TGTGCCAGCAGCTTACAGGGGGCGAGTGAAAAACTGTTTTTT.

This clone appeared a few times. This chain connects TRBV30 to TRBJ2-1, with a tentative D call TRBD1 (6 bases). Germline assignment: CDR1 GTSNPN and CDR2 SVGIG (reference sequence). Trimming took off 2 bases at V and 5 bases at J, with 10 bases between the two ends. The CDR3 consists of 13 residues. CDR3 coding DNA: TGTGCCTGGAGTTCAGGGGACAACAATGAGCAGTTCTTC. Protein: CAWSSGDNNEQFF.

The sample holds a few counts of this clone. The chain is built from TRBV5-6 and TRBJ1-2; D unclear. V was trimmed by 3 bases and J by 7 bases, leaving 10 bases between them. Germline V CDR1 and CDR2: SGHDT, YYEEEE. The CDR3 runs 12 residues. CDR3: CASSSQPGGYTF. DNA for the CDR3: TGTGCCAGCAGCTCACAGCCCGGTGGCTACACCTTC.

The chain couples TRBV19 to TRBJ1-4, with unresolved D. V lost 3 bases and J lost 2, with 7 bases in between. Per the germline V gene, CDR1 is LNHDA and CDR2 is SQIVND (reference sequence). The CDR3 is 14 residues long. The CDR3: CASSMDWTNEKLFF. The CDR3 region has the DNA TGTGCCAGTAGTATGGACTGGACTAATGAAAAACTGTTTTTT.

This clone was observed a handful of times. The chain joins TRBV19 to TRBJ2-1; 10 bases match TRBD2. This CDR3 region has 16 residues. V lost 6 bases, J lost 2 bases, and 7 bases stayed unmatched. Germline-derived CDR1 and CDR2 are LNHDA and SQIVND (reference sequence). DNA for the CDR3: TGTGCCAGTAGGGACCTAACTAGCGGGGCCTACAATGAGCAGTTCTTC. It encodes CASRDLTSGAYNEQFF.